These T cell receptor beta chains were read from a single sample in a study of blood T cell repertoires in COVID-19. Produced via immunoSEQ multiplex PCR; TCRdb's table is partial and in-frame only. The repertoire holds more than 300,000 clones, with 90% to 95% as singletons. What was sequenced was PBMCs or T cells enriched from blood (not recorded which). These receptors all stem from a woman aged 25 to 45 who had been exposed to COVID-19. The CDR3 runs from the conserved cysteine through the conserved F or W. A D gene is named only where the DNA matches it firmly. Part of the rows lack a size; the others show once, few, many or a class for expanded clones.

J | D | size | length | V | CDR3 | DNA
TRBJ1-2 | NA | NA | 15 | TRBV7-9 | CASSRPGSPVYGYTF | TGTGCCAGCAGCCGCCCAGGGTCCCCTGTATATGGCTACACCTTC
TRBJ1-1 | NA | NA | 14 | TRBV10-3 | CAITEQGRDTEAFF | TGTGCCATCACCGAACAGGGAAGGGATACTGAAGCTTTCTTT
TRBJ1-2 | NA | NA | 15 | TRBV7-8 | CASSLQGLGFYGYTF | TGTGCCAGCAGCCTACAGGGTTTGGGCTTCTATGGCTACACCTTC
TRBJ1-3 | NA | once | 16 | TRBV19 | CASTSNRTPWGNTIYF | TGTGCCAGTACCTCCAACAGGACCCCATGGGGAAACACCATATATTTT
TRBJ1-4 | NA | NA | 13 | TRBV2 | CASRPNRNEKLFF | TGTGCCAGCAGGCCTAACAGGAATGAAAAACTGTTTTTT
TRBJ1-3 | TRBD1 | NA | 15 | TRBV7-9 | CASSQGTGRGNTIYF | TGTGCCAGCAGCCAAGGGACAGGGAGAGGAAACACCATATATTTT
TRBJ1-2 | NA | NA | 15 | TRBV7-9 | CASSFGRRGGYGYTF | TGTGCCAGCAGCTTTGGTCGAAGGGGGGGCTATGGCTACACCTTC
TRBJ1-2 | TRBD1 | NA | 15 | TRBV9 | CASSVVTGGTEGYTF | TGTGCCAGCAGCGTAGTGACAGGGGGAACTGAGGGCTACACCTTC
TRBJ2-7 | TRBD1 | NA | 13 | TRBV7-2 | CASSPDRGGEQYF | TGTGCCAGCAGCCCGGACAGGGGTGGCGAGCAGTACTTC
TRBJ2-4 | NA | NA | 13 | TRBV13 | CASSPNSKNIQYF | TGTGCCAGCAGCCCCAACAGTAAAAACATTCAGTACTTC
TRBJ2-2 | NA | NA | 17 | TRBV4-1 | CASSQVPGRQDTGELFF | TGCGCCAGCAGCCAAGTTCCGGGACGACAGGATACCGGGGAGCTGTTTTTT
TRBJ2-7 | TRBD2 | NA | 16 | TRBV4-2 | CASSREAASGGHEQYF | TGTGCCAGCAGCCGAGAGGCGGCTAGCGGGGGTCACGAGCAGTACTTC
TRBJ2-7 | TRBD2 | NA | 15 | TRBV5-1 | CASSISGGASYEQYF | TGCGCCAGCAGCATCAGCGGGGGGGCGAGCTACGAGCAGTACTTC
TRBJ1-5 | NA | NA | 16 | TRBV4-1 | CASSQVVGHRNQPQHF | TGCGCCAGCAGCCAGGTGGTGGGACACCGCAATCAGCCCCAGCATTTT
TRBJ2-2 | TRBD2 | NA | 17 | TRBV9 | CASSVHGLAASGGELFF | TGTGCCAGCAGCGTCCACGGACTAGCGGCAAGCGGCGGGGAGCTGTTTTTT
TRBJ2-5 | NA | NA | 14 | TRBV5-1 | CASRSPGDQETQYF | TGCGCCAGCAGATCCCCAGGGGACCAAGAGACCCAGTACTTC
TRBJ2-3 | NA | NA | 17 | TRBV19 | CASSIETVSSFTDTQYF | TGTGCCAGTAGTATAGAAACAGTTTCATCTTTCACAGATACGCAGTATTTT
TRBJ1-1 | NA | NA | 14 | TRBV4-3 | CASSQVQGWTEAFF | TGCGCCAGCAGCCAAGTTCAGGGGTGGACTGAAGCTTTCTTT
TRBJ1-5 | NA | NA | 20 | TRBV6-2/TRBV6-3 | CASSYPPTISGLRRSQPQHF | TGTGCCAGCAGTTACCCCCCTACTATAAGTGGGTTACGACGGAGTCAGCCCCAGCATTTT
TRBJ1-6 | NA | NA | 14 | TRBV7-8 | CASSTRAYNSPLHF | TGTGCCAGCAGCACCCGGGCCTATAATTCACCCCTCCACTTT
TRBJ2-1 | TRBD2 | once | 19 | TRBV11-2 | CASSSRLAGGLHSYNEQFF | TGTGCCAGCAGCTCTAGACTAGCGGGGGGGCTCCACTCCTACAATGAGCAGTTCTTC
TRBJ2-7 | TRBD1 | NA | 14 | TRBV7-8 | CASSLGQGDYEQYF | TGTGCCAGCAGCTTAGGACAGGGGGACTACGAGCAGTACTTC
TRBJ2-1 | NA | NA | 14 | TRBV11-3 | CASSSPGPANEQFF | TGTGCCAGCAGCTCCCCAGGCCCAGCCAATGAGCAGTTCTTC
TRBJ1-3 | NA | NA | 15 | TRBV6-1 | CASSEQEAGENTIYF | TGTGCCAGCAGTGAACAGGAGGCAGGGGAAAACACCATATATTTT
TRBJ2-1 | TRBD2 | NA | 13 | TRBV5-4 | CASSLAGGQEQFF | TGTGCCAGCAGCTTAGCGGGGGGGCAAGAGCAGTTCTTC
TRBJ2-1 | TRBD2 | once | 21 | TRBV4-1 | CASSQDPSLIRGGTPYNEQFF | TGCGCCAGCAGCCAAGACCCATCCCTGATTCGCGGGGGGACGCCCTACAATGAGCAGTTCTTC
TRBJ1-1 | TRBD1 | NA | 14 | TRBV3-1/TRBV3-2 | CASSLRDRGPEAFF | TGTGCCAGCAGCCTCCGGGACAGGGGACCTGAAGCTTTCTTT
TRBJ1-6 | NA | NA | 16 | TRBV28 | CASSLFRGINNSPLHF | TGTGCCAGCAGTTTATTCAGGGGCATCAATAATTCACCCCTCCACTTT
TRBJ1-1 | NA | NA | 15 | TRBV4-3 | CASSQEWDTNTEAFF | TGCGCCAGCAGCCAAGAGTGGGACACCAACACTGAAGCTTTCTTT
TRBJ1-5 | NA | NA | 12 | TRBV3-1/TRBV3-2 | CASSSGLQPQHF | TGTGCCAGCAGCTCCGGTCTGCAGCCCCAGCATTTT
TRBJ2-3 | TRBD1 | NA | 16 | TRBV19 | CASSIKNRGSTDTQYF | TGTGCCAGTAGTATTAAGAACAGGGGAAGCACAGATACGCAGTATTTT
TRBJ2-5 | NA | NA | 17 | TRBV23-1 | CASSQNPQGSWGETQYF | TGCGCCAGCAGTCAAAATCCGCAGGGGAGTTGGGGAGAGACCCAGTACTTC
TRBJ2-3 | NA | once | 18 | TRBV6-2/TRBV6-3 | CASSYHTTWRDRTDTQYF | TGTGCCAGCAGTTACCACACGACATGGAGGGACCGCACAGATACGCAGTATTTT
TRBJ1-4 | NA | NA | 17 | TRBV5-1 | CASSLDGETPTNEKLFF | TGCGCCAGCAGCTTGGATGGGGAGACTCCAACTAATGAAAAACTGTTTTTT
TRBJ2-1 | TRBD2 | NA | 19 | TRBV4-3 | CASSQGPGASGGLYNEQFF | TGCGCCAGCAGCCAAGGTCCCGGGGCTAGCGGGGGTCTCTACAATGAGCAGTTCTTC
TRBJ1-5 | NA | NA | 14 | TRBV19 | CASSMSGGNQPQHF | TGTGCCAGTAGTATGTCAGGGGGCAATCAGCCCCAGCATTTT
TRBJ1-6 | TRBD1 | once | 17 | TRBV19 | CASSASGTGGLDSPLHF | TGTGCCAGTAGTGCTTCCGGGACAGGGGGCTTGGATTCACCCCTCCACTTT
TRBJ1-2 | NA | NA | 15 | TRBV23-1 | CASSQGERDWSGYTF | TGCGCCAGCAGTCAAGGGGAGCGGGATTGGTCTGGCTACACCTTC
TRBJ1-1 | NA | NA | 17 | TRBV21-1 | CASISHGGYDMNTEAFF | TGTGCCAGCATCTCGCATGGGGGGTATGATATGAACACTGAAGCTTTCTTT